The 20 T cell receptor beta chains in this list originate from one sample, sequenced in a study of PD-L1 blockade in urothelial cancer. Assay: immunoSEQ multiplex PCR; the TCRdb copy retains only in-frame clones and omits some. The sample includes 50,000 to 75,000 clones, around four fifths of them seen just once. Time point of the sample: pretreatment peripheral blood. This specimen consisted of PBMCs, obtained around atezolizumab (anti-PD-L1) treatment. The receptors derive from a man between 65 and 85 years old with urothelial cancer.

The rearrangement joins TRBV5-1 to TRBJ2-2, with unresolved D. The germline V gene has CDR1 SGHRS and CDR2 YFSETQ. The CDR3 has 12 residues. Trimming shortened V by 5 bases and J by 6 bases, and 8 bases separated the two germline ends. CDR3 sequence (DNA): TGCGCCAGCAGGGCTTTTGCCGGGGAGCTGTTTTTT. Its translation: CASRAFAGELFF.

This clone was counted a few times. The chain links TRBV5-6 to TRBJ1-5, with a weak D call TRBD1 (6 bases). V was pared by 5 bases and J by 4 bases, with 13 bases between. The germline gives CDR1 SGHDT, CDR2 YYEEEE. This CDR3 spans 14 amino acids. The CDR3, as DNA: TGTGCCAGCAGTCGTACAGGGCCAAATCAGCCCCAGCATTTT. This encodes CASSRTGPNQPQHF.

The chain links TRBV27 to TRBJ2-5; a weak D match, TRBD2 (6 bases). CDR1 is MNHEY and CDR2 is SMNVEV in the germline V gene (reference sequence). The germline V and J ends were trimmed by 2 bases and 5 bases, with 12 bases remaining between them. CDR3 length: 14 amino acids. CDR3 loop: CASSLGAGRETQYF. The DNA for the CDR3 is TGTGCCAGCAGTTTAGGGGCGGGAAGGGAGACCCAGTACTTC.

The rearrangement links TRBV6-6 to TRBJ1-1; D uncertain. The CDR3 spans 15 residues. V gave up 6 bases and J gave up 1 base, with 15 bases separating them. Looked up from germline, CDR1 is MNHNY and CDR2 is SVGAGI (reference sequence). In DNA, the CDR3 is TGTGCCAGCAGCTTCCCGGGAGGTGAGAACACTGAAGCTTTCTTT. It translates to CASSFPGGENTEAFF.

The rearrangement uses TRBV7-8 and TRBJ1-1; unclear D gene. There are 14 residues in the CDR3. Trimming shortened V by 2 bases and J by 0 bases, and 7 bases separated the two germline ends. In germline, CDR1 is SGHVS, CDR2 FQNEAQ. The CDR3 sequence is CASSLRGMNTEAFF. The CDR3 DNA reads TGTGCCAGCAGCTTACGGGGTATGAACACTGAAGCTTTCTTT.

A few counts support this clone. The rearrangement links TRBV6-5 to TRBJ2-7, with D perhaps TRBD1 (5 bases). Germline CDR1 reads MNHEY; CDR2 reads SVGAGI. CDR3 size: 15 residues. V lost 4 bases, J lost 0 bases, and 13 bases lay in between. CDR3 sequence: CASSWTGDSSYEQYF. The CDR3 DNA reads TGTGCCAGCAGTTGGACCGGAGACAGCTCCTACGAGCAGTACTTC.

The chain recombines TRBV4-2 with TRBJ1-3; 8 bases are a match to TRBD1. Trimming took 0 bases from V and 1 from J; bases not matched to a gene: 5. The CDR3 extends over 17 amino acids. Germline V gives CDR1 LGHNA, CDR2 YNFKEQ. The CDR3 DNA reads as TGTGCCAGCAGCCAAGACCCGGGACAGGTTTCTGGAAACACCATATATTTT. This sequence encodes CASSQDPGQVSGNTIYF.

The chain carries TRBV10-1 and TRBJ2-7, with D perhaps TRBD1 (5 bases). Germline lookup yields CDR1 WNHNN and CDR2 SYGVQD (reference sequence). The length of the CDR3 is 16 residues. Trimming cost V 3 bases and J 1 base, with 16 bases left between them. CDR3 DNA: TGCGCCAGCAGTGACCTTAGACAGACTTGTTCCTACGAGCAGTACTTC. It specifies CASSDLRQTCSYEQYF.

The genes are TRBV7-9 and TRBJ2-1; 7 nucleotides line up with TRBD1. With V trimmed by 5 bases and J by 0 bases, 7 bases remained unmatched. The CDR3 runs to 16 residues. Germline V lookup: CDR1 SEHNR, CDR2 FQNEAQ (reference sequence). CDR3 nucleotides: TGTGCCAGCAGCCGTGTACAGGGGAGCTCCTACAATGAGCAGTTCTTC. Its protein product is CASSRVQGSSYNEQFF.

The CDR3 here is CASSFSGFGSYEQYF. CDR3 coding DNA: TGTGCCAGCAGCTTTAGCGGGTTTGGGTCTTACGAGCAGTACTTC. The rearrangement joins TRBV11-2 to TRBJ2-7; 7 bases align to TRBD2. V shed 3 bases, J shed 4 bases, and the junction held 9 bases outside the gene matches. In germline, CDR1 is SGHAT, CDR2 FQNNGV. This CDR3 is 15 amino acids long.

J is TRBJ1-1 and V is TRBV9; no clear D gene. The V gene's germline CDR1 is SGDLS and CDR2 YYNGEE. The CDR3 loop spans 15 amino acids. The V gene lost 0 bases and the J gene lost 0 bases, with 9 bases spanning the gap. CDR3 sequence: CASSVGSAMNTEAFF. The CDR3, as DNA: TGTGCCAGCAGCGTAGGGAGCGCCATGAACACTGAAGCTTTCTTT.

The chain recombines TRBV28 with TRBJ2-3; weak D call: TRBD2 (5 bases). This CDR3 has 14 amino acids. V lost 5 bases and J lost 1, with 10 bases in between. CDR1 is MDHEN, CDR2 SYDVKM, per germline. DNA of the CDR3: TGTGCCAGCAGTCTCGGAGGCGGCACAGATACGCAGTATTTT. Amino acids: CASSLGGGTDTQYF.

This rearrangement joins TRBV9 to TRBJ1-1, with a weak D call TRBD1 (5 bases). V dropped 7 bases and J dropped 1 base, with 23 bases sitting between them. Germline V CDR1 and CDR2: SGDLS, YYNGEE. This CDR3 spans 17 amino acids. The chain's CDR3 is CASSPRGEGRGNTEAFF. As DNA, the CDR3 is TGTGCCAGCTCCCCCAGAGGTGAGGGGAGGGGGAACACTGAAGCTTTCTTT.

The rearrangement joins TRBV7-2 to TRBJ1-2; 9 nucleotides line up with TRBD1. This CDR3 is built from 16 residues. The V segment lost 5 bases and the J segment 4 bases; nucleotides outside the gene matches: 11. The germline V gene encodes CDR1 SGHTA and CDR2 FQGNSA. CDR3 nucleotides: TGTGCCAGCAGCCCCGATGCACAGGGGGCGTTCTATGGCTACACCTTC. This gives the protein CASSPDAQGAFYGYTF.

V usage is TRBV27 and J usage is TRBJ1-2; 11 nucleotides agree with TRBD1. From germline, CDR1 is MNHEY and CDR2 SMNVEV (reference sequence). The CDR3 spans 13 residues. The CDR3 DNA is TGTGCGGCGAGAAGGACAGGGGGCTTGGGCTACACCTTC. It is translated as CAARRTGGLGYTF.

V usage is TRBV27 and J usage is TRBJ2-1, with D perhaps TRBD2 (5 bases). This CDR3 comprises 15 residues. Germline V gene lookup returns CDR1 MNHEY and CDR2 SMNVEV (reference sequence). V lost 0 bases and J lost 0, with 6 bases in between. The CDR3 region is CASSLSEGSYNEQFF. In DNA form, the CDR3 reads TGTGCCAGCAGTTTATCAGAGGGCTCCTACAATGAGCAGTTCTTC.

The gene calls are TRBV9 and TRBJ2-4; 8 nucleotides line up with TRBD2. This CDR3 is built from 19 residues. V gave up 0 bases and J gave up 0 bases; unmatched junction bases: 11. In germline, CDR1 is SGDLS, CDR2 YYNGEE. This chain's CDR3 is CASSVAPSGPDIAKNIQYF. In nucleotides, the CDR3 is TGTGCCAGCAGCGTAGCCCCTAGCGGGCCTGATATAGCCAAAAACATTCAGTACTTC.

V and J are TRBV4-3 and TRBJ2-3; perhaps TRBD2 as D (6 bases). CDR3 length: 15 amino acids. CDR1 LGHNA and CDR2 YSLEER come from the germline V gene. V was pared by 6 bases and J by 2 bases, with 15 bases between. In DNA form, the CDR3 reads TGCGCCAGCAGGCCGGGACTTTCGCTCACAGATACGCAGTATTTT. Encoded protein: CASRPGLSLTDTQYF.

V gene TRBV10-3 combines with J gene TRBJ2-7; D perhaps matches TRBD2 (6 bases). The CDR3 loop spans 14 amino acids. V gave up 4 bases and J gave up 3 bases, with 13 bases separating them. CDR1 and CDR2 (germline): ENHRY, SYGVKD. CDR3 sequence reads: CAISGPGGSYEQYF. The CDR3 region has the DNA TGTGCCATCAGTGGGCCCGGGGGAAGCTACGAGCAGTACTTC.

V gene TRBV7-6 combines with J gene TRBJ2-5; D call uncertain. Trimming pared 0 bases from V and 3 bases from J, leaving 2 bases between. Per the germline V gene, CDR1 is SGHVS and CDR2 is FNYEAQ. CDR3 length: 12 amino acids. The chain's CDR3 is CASSLAEETQYF. The CDR3 DNA is TGTGCCAGCAGCTTAGCCGAAGAGACCCAGTACTTC.